One and the same sample provided the 28 T cell receptor beta chains below, sequenced in a study of beta chain features in type 1 diabetes. The entirety of the isolated RNA underwent reverse transcription, so expressed TCRB transcripts were sequenced. Method: immunoSEQ multiplex PCR; TCRdb's copy keeps in-frame clones and lacks some. The sample lists about 900,000 clones, around a sixth occurring once. Material: naive CD4+ T cells from blood. These TCRs come from a woman aged 18-35 years in good health.

The chain has TRBV6-1 and TRBJ1-5; unclear D gene. V gave up 2 bases and J gave up 10 bases, with 12 bases separating them. The CDR3 has 13 amino acids. Germline values: CDR1 MNHNS, CDR2 SASEGT. CDR3 DNA: TGTGCCAGCAGTGAAAGGACTGAGGTTCCCCAGCATTTT. Protein sequence: CASSERTEVPQHF.

This clone came up a few times. This sample includes further DNA sequences coding for the same CDR3. The chain employs TRBV10-3 and TRBJ2-7; no firm D call. CDR3 length equals 12 residues. Trimming stripped 4 bases from V and 1 base from J, with 5 bases between. In germline, CDR1 is ENHRY, CDR2 SYGVKD. The CDR3 loop is CAISGTSYEQYF. CDR3 DNA sequence: TGTGCCATCAGTGGGACGTCCTACGAGCAGTACTTC.

This clone was counted between two and nine times. This sequence joins TRBV4-3 and TRBJ2-1; D is perhaps TRBD2 (5 bases). CDR1 and CDR2 from the germline V gene are LGHNA and YSLEER. Trimming stripped 0 bases from V and 6 bases from J, with 12 bases between. The CDR3 contains 15 residues. The CDR3, as DNA: TGCGCCAGCAGCCAAGAGACGGGATCTGGCAATGAGCAGTTCTTC. Translating gives CASSQETGSGNEQFF.

The rearrangement joins TRBV7-2 to TRBJ1-5, with 11 bases lining up with TRBD1. Unmatched junction bases numbered 2, after V lost 1 base and J lost 0 bases. The CDR3 length is 17 residues. The V gene's germline CDR1 is SGHTA and CDR2 FQGNSA. For the CDR3, the DNA is TGTGCCAGCAGCTTAGGGGGGACAGGGGGTAGCAATCAGCCCCAGCATTTT. Translation gives CASSLGGTGGSNQPQHF. The full variable domain, completed using reference TRBV7-2 and TRBJ1-5, is GAGVSQSPSNKVTEKGKDVELRCDPISGHTALYWYRQSLGQGLEFLIYFQGNSAPDKSGLPSDRFSAERTGGSVSTLTIQRTQQEDSAVYLCASSLGGTGGSNQPQHFGDGTRLSIL.

This clone was detected a few times. V is TRBV7-2 and J is TRBJ1-1; TRBD1 matches 9 bases. The germline V gene encodes CDR1 SGHTA and CDR2 FQGNSA. This CDR3 comprises 15 residues. V lost 5 bases, J lost 6 bases, and 10 bases stayed unmatched. For the CDR3, the DNA is TGTGCCAGCAGCCTAATGGGACAGGGAATGGCTGAAGCTTTCTTT. This gives the protein CASSLMGQGMAEAFF.

In its sample, this clone was seen a few times. The chain has TRBV19 and TRBJ2-3; D ambiguous. Germline values: CDR1 LNHDA, CDR2 SQIVND (reference sequence). The CDR3 is 15 amino acids. Trimming took 4 bases from V and 1 from J, leaving 12 bases between them. In DNA, the CDR3 is TGTGCCAGTAGTACCGATCGGTTGCGCACAGATACGCAGTATTTT. It specifies CASSTDRLRTDTQYF.

The chain has TRBV28 and TRBJ2-7; no reliable D call. The CDR3 is 13 residues long. The ends were cut back, 4 bases at V and 4 bases at J, with 11 bases in the middle. The germline CDR1 and CDR2 sequences are MDHEN and SYDVKM. DNA for the CDR3: TGTGCCAGCAGTTATCTCAGCCGATACGAGCAGTACTTC. It encodes CASSYLSRYEQYF.

The chain joins TRBV7-6 to TRBJ2-5, with TRBD2 matching 7 bases. This CDR3 contains 13 residues. With V trimmed by 3 bases and J by 2 bases, 0 bases remained unmatched. Germline V gives CDR1 SGHVS, CDR2 FNYEAQ. The CDR3 sequence is CASSLREQETQYF. CDR3 coding DNA: TGTGCCAGCAGCTTGCGGGAGCAAGAGACCCAGTACTTC.

The chain couples TRBV7-2 to TRBJ2-6; D is unresolved. This CDR3 region has 16 residues. Trimming cost V 5 bases and J 0 bases, with 11 bases left between them. Germline V lookup: CDR1 SGHTA, CDR2 FQGNSA. CDR3 in DNA: TGTGCCAGCAGCCTCCCGAACATCTCTGGGGCCAACGTCCTGACTTTC. The encoded protein is CASSLPNISGANVLTF.

The V call is TRBV7-3, the J call TRBJ2-2; D gene ambiguous. Germline CDR1 reads SGHTA; CDR2 reads FQGTGA. Trimming pared 1 base from V and 8 bases from J, leaving 14 bases between. This CDR3 has 15 amino acids. This chain's CDR3 is CASSLSRLTSGELFF. CDR3 in DNA: TGTGCCAGCAGCTTAAGTAGGCTGACGTCTGGGGAGCTGTTTTTT.

The chain uses TRBV28 and TRBJ2-7; 7 bases are shared with TRBD2. Germline V gives CDR1 MDHEN, CDR2 SYDVKM. The CDR3 is made up of 14 amino acids. Germline trimming cut 5 bases from V and 3 bases from J; bases unmatched to any gene: 7. In DNA form, the CDR3 reads TGTGCCAGCAGTCCTTCTAGCGGACGCTACGAGCAGTACTTC. Translating gives CASSPSSGRYEQYF.

V is TRBV7-2 and J is TRBJ2-1; a possible D gene is TRBD1 (6 bases). Trimming removed 1 base from V and 6 bases from J, with 10 bases in between. The CDR3 covers 14 residues. Germline V CDR1 and CDR2: SGHTA, FQGNSA. The chain's CDR3 is CASSLVLGGNEQFF. Written as DNA, the CDR3 is TGTGCCAGCAGCTTAGTACTAGGGGGCAATGAGCAGTTCTTC. The variable domain in full, completed from reference TRBV7-2 and TRBJ2-1, reads GAGVSQSPSNKVTEKGKDVELRCDPISGHTALYWYRQSLGQGLEFLIYFQGNSAPDKSGLPSDRFSAERTGGSVSTLTIQRTQQEDSAVYLCASSLVLGGNEQFFGPGTRLTVL.

This clone has just a few counts. The identical CDR3 is also encoded by other nucleotide sequences in the sample. The genes are TRBV18 and TRBJ2-5; 8 bases align to TRBD2. J was trimmed by 1 base and V by 3 bases; bases with no gene match: 4. Germline CDR1 and CDR2: KGHSH and LQKENI. CDR3 size: 15 residues. The CDR3 DNA reads TGTGCCAGCTCACCTCAACTAGCGGCCCAAGAGACCCAGTACTTC. Protein sequence: CASSPQLAAQETQYF.

Remarks on this clone: Other nucleotide sequences in the sample specify the same CDR3. V gene TRBV28 combines with J gene TRBJ2-7, with 10 bases identical to TRBD1. Germline CDR1 and CDR2: MDHEN and SYDVKM. V shed 5 bases, J shed 6 bases, and the junction held 4 bases outside the gene matches. The CDR3 contains 13 residues. CDR3 sequence (DNA): TGTGCCAGCAGTCCCGGACAGGGGGGCGAGCAGTACTTC. Protein: CASSPGQGGEQYF.

V usage is TRBV7-3 and J usage is TRBJ2-7; tentatively, D is TRBD1 (7 bases). The CDR3 covers 14 residues. V was shortened by 8 bases and J by 4 bases, with 18 bases between the two germline ends. Germline CDR1 and CDR2: SGHTA and FQGTGA. The CDR3 region has the DNA TGTGCCAGCTCCGGAGGGGGCCCCGGGTACGAGCAGTACTTC. Translating gives CASSGGGPGYEQYF.

The count of this clone is one. The chain employs TRBV6-5 and TRBJ2-1; TRBD2 might be the D (6 bases). This CDR3 is built from 12 residues. Deletions cut 4 bases from V and 9 bases from J, with 10 bases between. The germline V gene encodes CDR1 MNHEY and CDR2 SVGAGI. The CDR3 sequence is CASSSFGSEQFF. The CDR3 DNA reads TGTGCCAGCAGTTCATTCGGGAGTGAGCAGTTCTTC.

DNA of the CDR3: TGTGCCAGCAGCCGGGGGACTAGCGGGAAGATCTCCGGGGAGCTGTTTTTT. Translation: CASSRGTSGKISGELFF. The chain links TRBV7-9 to TRBJ2-2; 13 positions match TRBD2. Germline assignment: CDR1 SEHNR and CDR2 FQNEAQ (reference sequence). This CDR3 region has 17 residues. The V segment lost 5 bases and the J segment 6 bases; nucleotides outside the gene matches: 9.

This clone was recorded at least ten times. This sequence joins TRBV19 and TRBJ2-6; no firm D call. Between the trimmed V and J ends, which lost 4 bases and 0 bases, there was a span of 7 bases. This CDR3 is built from 15 residues. The germline CDR1 and CDR2 sequences are LNHDA and SQIVND (reference sequence). The chain's CDR3 is CASSNGNSGANVLTF. In DNA, the CDR3 is TGTGCCAGTAGTAATGGCAACTCTGGGGCCAACGTCCTGACTTTC.

This clone was observed a few times. The gene calls are TRBV5-6 and TRBJ2-7; D is uncertain. V lost 1 base and J lost 3, with 5 bases in between. CDR1 SGHDT and CDR2 YYEEEE come from the germline V gene. The CDR3 runs 12 residues. CDR3 nucleotides: TGTGCCAGCAGCTTGCGATTCTACGAGCAGTACTTC. Its translation: CASSLRFYEQYF.

The CDR3 region is CASSLGPFYEQYF. The CDR3 bases are TGTGCCAGCAGCCTAGGCCCCTTCTACGAGCAGTACTTC. The rearrangement uses TRBV6-5 and TRBJ2-7; D is unresolved. Germline V gene lookup returns CDR1 MNHEY and CDR2 SVGAGI. The CDR3 loop spans 13 amino acids. V shed 6 bases and J shed 3 bases, with 12 bases lying between them.

This clone was observed a handful of times. The chain has TRBV11-2 and TRBJ1-2; 11 bases align to TRBD1. Germline CDR1 reads SGHAT; CDR2 reads FQNNGV. The CDR3 extends over 12 amino acids. J lost 13 bases, V lost 2 bases, and 3 bases had no gene match. The CDR3 loop reads CASSLRDRGFTF. The CDR3 DNA is TGTGCCAGCAGCTTAAGGGACAGGGGGTTCACCTTC.

This clone came up a few times. A much larger clone differs from this one at a single base, so this may be a read error. The rearrangement joins TRBV7-2 to TRBJ2-3, with D hard to call. The CDR3 is 12 residues long. V lost 2 bases, J lost 2 bases, and 2 bases lay in between. CDR1 and CDR2 (germline): SGHTA, FQGNSA. The CDR3 DNA is TGTGCCAGCAGCTTATACACAGATACGCAGTATTTT. Translated, it gives CASSLYTDTQYF.

The rearrangement uses TRBV27 and TRBJ2-2; D unresolved. Trimming took off 2 bases at V and 5 bases at J, with 6 bases between the two ends. From germline, CDR1 is MNHEY and CDR2 SMNVEV (reference sequence). This CDR3 spans 13 amino acids. The CDR3 sequence is CASSLDGTGELFF. CDR3 DNA: TGTGCCAGCAGTTTAGATGGGACCGGGGAGCTGTTTTTT.

This clone was detected a few times. The V call is TRBV28, the J call TRBJ2-1; D perhaps matches TRBD2 (6 bases). The CDR3 is made up of 13 amino acids. V gave up 9 bases and J gave up 8 bases, with 17 bases separating them. Looked up from germline, CDR1 is MDHEN and CDR2 is SYDVKM. The CDR3 loop is CASELAGGDEQFF. Here the CDR3 DNA reads TGTGCCAGTGAACTAGCTGGCGGAGATGAGCAGTTCTTC.

This clone was counted between two and nine times. The V and J genes are TRBV2 and TRBJ1-2, with 7 bases that match TRBD1. The junction had 12 bases not matched to a gene; V was cut back by 0 bases and J by 8 bases. There are 16 residues in the CDR3. The germline V gene has CDR1 SNHLY and CDR2 FYNNEI. In nucleotides, the CDR3 is TGTGCCAGCAGTGAAGCTGGGACAGAACGTCTGTCGGGCTACACCTTC. This sequence encodes CASSEAGTERLSGYTF. Combining the CDR3 with reference TRBV2 and TRBJ1-2 gives the whole variable domain EPEVTQTPSHQVTQMGQEVILRCVPISNHLYFYWYRQILGQKVEFLVSFYNNEISEKSEIFDDQFSVERPDGSNFTLKIRSTKLEDSAMYFCASSEAGTERLSGYTFGSGTRLTVV.

The CDR3, as DNA: TGTGCCAGCAGCCTAGATAAAGGGCGGACCTATGGCTACACCTTC. It translates to CASSLDKGRTYGYTF. This chain links TRBV7-2 with TRBJ1-2; no clear D. The V end lost 5 bases, the J end lost 4 bases, and 17 bases lay between the germline ends. Looked up from germline, CDR1 is SGHTA and CDR2 is FQGNSA. This CDR3 region has 15 residues. The whole variable domain, filled in from reference TRBV7-2 and TRBJ1-2, reads GAGVSQSPSNKVTEKGKDVELRCDPISGHTALYWYRQSLGQGLEFLIYFQGNSAPDKSGLPSDRFSAERTGGSVSTLTIQRTQQEDSAVYLCASSLDKGRTYGYTFGSGTRLTVV.

Here the CDR3 reads CASSSHRGQRRFGTQYF. CDR3 DNA: TGTGCCAGCAGTTCCCACCGGGGACAGAGACGATTTGGAACGCAGTATTTT. The chain couples TRBV27 to TRBJ2-3; 7 nucleotides match TRBD1. Germline assignment: CDR1 MNHEY and CDR2 SMNVEV (reference sequence). J lost 9 bases, V lost 4 bases, and 19 bases had no gene match. There are 17 residues in the CDR3.

There are a few counts of this clone. This chain uses TRBV5-1 with TRBJ2-1; TRBD2 matches 8 bases. The CDR3 is made up of 14 amino acids. V lost 4 bases, J lost 4 bases, and 4 bases stayed unmatched. Germline V gene sequence: CDR1 SGHRS, CDR2 YFSETQ. CDR3 in DNA: TGCGCCAGCAGCGCAGCGGGAGTTTACAATGAGCAGTTCTTC. Protein sequence: CASSAAGVYNEQFF.